These 13 T cell receptor beta chains were all obtained from the same sample, sequenced in a study of blood T cell repertoires in COVID-19. Profiling relied on immunoSEQ multiplex PCR, and the TCRdb table lists in-frame clones only, not all of them. The sample includes some 320,000 clones, more than 75% of them seen just once. The sample taken for sequencing was peripheral blood. The origin of the receptors is a woman in her forties or fifties who had recovered from COVID-19.

The chain recombines TRBV2 with TRBJ2-1; 9 bases align to TRBD1. The germline V gene encodes CDR1 SNHLY and CDR2 FYNNEI. The V and J ends lost 10 bases and 8 bases, in that order; junction bases with no gene match: 15. The CDR3 totals 15 residues. The CDR3 is CATLSGQGAYYEQFF. The CDR3 DNA reads as TGTGCCACCCTCTCGGGACAGGGAGCTTATTATGAGCAGTTCTTC.

V usage is TRBV19 and J usage is TRBJ2-1; no firm D call. The CDR3 is 14 amino acids. Trimming stripped 5 bases from V and 8 bases from J, with 16 bases between. Germline assignment: CDR1 LNHDA and CDR2 SQIVND (reference sequence). The CDR3 spells CASSPNTVQHEQFF. CDR3 DNA: TGTGCCAGTAGTCCCAATACAGTTCAGCATGAGCAGTTCTTC.

This chain uses TRBV19 with TRBJ1-5, with D possibly matching TRBD1 (5 bases). The V end lost 7 bases, the J end lost 2 bases, and 12 bases lay between the germline ends. This CDR3 has 14 residues. Germline V gives CDR1 LNHDA, CDR2 SQIVND (reference sequence). The CDR3 sequence: CASNPWGGNQPQHF. The DNA of the CDR3 is TGTGCCAGTAACCCTTGGGGCGGCAATCAGCCCCAGCATTTT.

This clone has only one observation. The chain combines TRBV30 with TRBJ2-1; TRBD2 matches at 12 bases. This CDR3 has 15 residues. After removal of 1 base from V and 9 bases from J, the junction contained 7 bases not matched to a gene. The germline gives CDR1 GTSNPN, CDR2 SVGIG (reference sequence). This CDR3 is CAWSGLAGVAGEQFF. CDR3 in DNA: TGTGCCTGGAGTGGACTAGCGGGAGTGGCTGGTGAGCAGTTCTTC.

The chain links TRBV15 to TRBJ2-7, with 8 bases fitting TRBD2. Per the germline V gene, CDR1 is LNHNV and CDR2 is YYDKDF (reference sequence). The V gene end was trimmed by 0 bases and the J gene end by 5 bases; junction bases not matched to a gene: 9. This CDR3 spans 16 amino acids. The CDR3 DNA reads TGTGCCACCAGCAGAGACTTAGGACTAGCTATCAACGAGCAGTACTTC. Amino acid sequence: CATSRDLGLAINEQYF. Based on the CDR3 plus reference TRBV15 and TRBJ2-7, the full variable domain is DAMVIQNPRYQVTQFGKPVTLSCSQTLNHNVMYWYQQKSSQAPKLLFHYYDKDFNNEADTPDNFQSRRPNTSFCFLDIRSPGLGDTAMYLCATSRDLGLAINEQYFGPGTRLTVT.

This clone was detected only once. This sequence joins TRBV11-3 and TRBJ1-2; TRBD1 matches 8 bases. Germline V gene lookup returns CDR1 SGHNT and CDR2 YENEEA. V was pared by 2 bases and J by 4 bases, with 3 bases of the junction left unmatched. The CDR3 length is 14 residues. This chain's CDR3 is CASSLQGAAYGYTF. The CDR3 DNA is TGTGCCAGCAGCTTACAGGGGGCGGCCTATGGCTACACCTTC. The full variable domain, rest sourced from reference TRBV11-3 and TRBJ1-2, is EAGVVQSPRYKIIEKKQPVAFWCNPISGHNTLYWYLQNLGQGPELLIRYENEEAVDDSQLPKDRFSAERLKGVDSTLKIQPAELGDSAVYLCASSLQGAAYGYTFGSGTRLTVV.

This clone was seen many times. The identical CDR3 is also encoded by other nucleotide sequences in the sample. The chain recombines TRBV7-2 with TRBJ2-7; 7 bases align to TRBD1. Germline V gene sequence: CDR1 SGHTA, CDR2 FQGNSA. With V trimmed by 5 bases and J by 0 bases, 4 bases remained unmatched. CDR3 length: 14 amino acids. Here the CDR3 DNA reads TGTGCCAGCAGCCCACGGGACAGCTCCTACGAGCAGTACTTC. Its translation: CASSPRDSSYEQYF.

The V gene is TRBV28, the J gene TRBJ2-5; 7 positions match TRBD2. Germline loops: CDR1 MDHEN, CDR2 SYDVKM. The CDR3 runs 13 residues. After removal of 1 base from V and 6 bases from J, the junction contained 2 bases not matched to a gene. The CDR3 sequence is CASSLSGGKTQYF. The CDR3, as DNA: TGTGCCAGCAGTTTATCGGGGGGAAAGACCCAGTACTTC.

The genes are TRBV12-3 or TRBV12-4 and TRBJ1-1; 7 bases line up with TRBD1. After removal of 6 bases from V and 2 bases from J, the junction contained 3 bases not matched to a gene. The CDR3 spans 13 residues. The CDR3 coding sequence is TGTGCCAGCAGGGGGACAGTCAACACTGAAGCTTTCTTT. Translating it yields CASRGTVNTEAFF.

The chain links TRBV7-9 to TRBJ1-1; D call uncertain. The CDR3 covers 12 residues. Germline loops: CDR1 SEHNR, CDR2 FQNEAQ (reference sequence). The V and J ends lost 3 bases and 3 bases respectively, with 5 bases between them. CDR3 bases: TGTGCCAGCAGCTTCCCGTACACTGAAGCTTTCTTT. Residues: CASSFPYTEAFF. Together with reference TRBV7-9 and TRBJ1-1, the CDR3 gives the full variable domain: DTGVSQNPRHKITKRGQNVTFRCDPISEHNRLYWYRQTLGQGPEFLTYFQNEAQLEKSRLLSDRFSAERPKGSFSTLEIQRTEQGDSAMYLCASSFPYTEAFFGQGTRLTVV.

V and J are TRBV10-3 and TRBJ1-1; 8 bases agree with TRBD1. CDR3 size: 15 residues. Germline-derived CDR1 and CDR2 are ENHRY and SYGVKD. V dropped 2 bases and J dropped 6; count of bases not matched to a gene: 8. CDR3 residues: CAISETGQGAAEAFF. In DNA, the CDR3 is TGTGCCATCAGTGAGACCGGGCAGGGGGCGGCTGAAGCTTTCTTT.

The chain employs TRBV9 and TRBJ1-5, with TRBD1 as a possible D gene (5 bases). CDR1 SGDLS and CDR2 YYNGEE come from the germline V gene. The CDR3 is 15 amino acids. V was cut by 4 bases and J by 1 base, with 12 bases left in between. The chain's CDR3 is CASSPGGESNQPQHF. The CDR3 DNA reads TGTGCCAGCAGCCCCGGGGGGGAGAGCAATCAGCCCCAGCATTTT.

A few counts support this clone. This chain links TRBV9 with TRBJ1-1; D is undetermined. V was cut by 0 bases and J by 11 bases, with 11 bases left in between. The V gene's germline CDR1 is SGDLS and CDR2 YYNGEE. The CDR3 length is 12 residues. In DNA, the CDR3 is TGTGCCAGCAGCGTAGATGAGGAGGTGGCTTTCTTT. Residues: CASSVDEEVAFF.